The text below deals with one TCR beta chain. The antigen remains undetermined. CDR3 size: 11 residues. The germline gives CDR1 SEHNR, CDR2 FQNEAQ (reference sequence). This specimen comes from a study of CXCR3-negative and CXCR3-positive naive CD8 T cells. Researchers prepared the TRB cDNA libraries using 5' RACE with UMI labels. TCRdb reprocessed the 5' RACE reads and stores each CDR3 protein as one record, lacking DNA. The sample totals more than 100,000 distinct CDR3 sequences. Notes on the study in general: Greater hydrophobicity was found in TRB CDR3s of CXCR3-positive naive cells than of CXCR3-negative naive cells.

The sequenced material came from naive CXCR3+ CD8+ T cells from blood. Subset denoted: CD45RO-CCR7+CD27+CD95- naive CD8+ T cells expressing CXCR3 (TNR3+). The receptor comes from a human donor in good health. Some clones in this sample may be carry-over from other donors' samples. The chain uses TRBV7-9 and TRBJ1-1. CDR3 protein: CASSEEVEAFF.